The 27 T cell receptor beta chains below were found in one sample sequenced in a study of a mutant IDH1 vaccine in newly diagnosed glioma. Measured with immunoSEQ multiplex PCR; TCRdb has only the in-frame clones, and not every one. The data hold 30,000 to 45,000 clones, with just over 90% observed a single time. The time point: week 5, during vaccination. The vaccine gave 300 ug of a 20-mer mutant IDH1 peptide subcutaneously per dose. No antigen has been assigned to these receptors. This material consisted of PBMCs, taken from a glioma patient whose treatment included an IDH1 peptide vaccine. The receptors originated from a man aged 45-60 years with glioma.

This clone showed up just once. V and J are TRBV29-1 and TRBJ2-2, with TRBD1 identical over 8 bases. CDR3 length: 14 amino acids. V gave up 6 bases and J gave up 3 bases; unmatched junction bases: 6. Germline CDR1 reads SQVTM; CDR2 reads ANQGSEA. CDR3 sequence (DNA): TGCAGCGTCGTTGACAGGGGTTACACCGGGGAGCTGTTTTTT. Translated, it gives CSVVDRGYTGELFF.

This clone was picked up one time. The gene calls are TRBV18 and TRBJ2-6, with D possibly being TRBD1 (5 bases). The CDR3 runs to 16 residues. Germline-derived CDR1 and CDR2 are KGHSH and LQKENI. The V end lost 4 bases, the J end lost 0 bases, and 10 bases lay between the germline ends. CDR3 residues: CASSLSGNSGANVLTF. The CDR3 coding sequence is TGTGCCAGCTCACTTTCAGGGAACTCTGGGGCCAACGTCCTGACTTTC.

The J gene is TRBJ2-7, the V gene TRBV19; D is ambiguous. Per the germline V gene, CDR1 is LNHDA and CDR2 is SQIVND (reference sequence). CDR3 length equals 14 residues. V lost 5 bases and J lost 4, with 15 bases in between. The CDR3 sequence is CASSLADNGYEQYF. CDR3 DNA sequence: TGTGCCAGTAGTCTGGCGGATAACGGATACGAGCAGTACTTC. The whole variable domain, filled in from reference TRBV19 and TRBJ2-7, reads DGGITQSPKYLFRKEGQNVTLSCEQNLNHDAMYWYRQDPGQGLRLIYYSQIVNDFQKGDIAEGYSVSREKKESFPLTVTSAQKNPTAFYLCASSLADNGYEQYFGPGTRLTVT.

The chain has TRBV5-1 and TRBJ2-3; unclear D gene. The germline gives CDR1 SGHRS, CDR2 YFSETQ. This CDR3 contains 13 residues. Deletions cut 0 bases from V and 6 bases from J, with 8 bases between. The CDR3 nucleotides read TGCGCCAGCAGCTTGGCCGTGGTGGATACGCAGTATTTT. Translation: CASSLAVVDTQYF.

The chain links TRBV6-1 to TRBJ2-1; 15 nucleotides line up with TRBD2. The CDR3 is 15 residues long. The ends lost 6 bases at V and 9 bases at J; junction bases unmatched: 6. Germline V gene data show CDR1 as MNHNS and CDR2 as SASEGT. CDR3 nucleotides: TGTGCCAGCAGCGGACTAGCGGGAGGGTCTGGTGAGCAGTTCTTC. Its translation is CASSGLAGGSGEQFF.

The chain employs TRBV5-1 and TRBJ2-7, with D tentatively TRBD1 or TRBD2 (7 bases each). Trimming stripped 7 bases from V and 2 bases from J, with 16 bases between. CDR1 SGHRS and CDR2 YFSETQ come from the germline V gene. This CDR3 has 14 amino acids. In DNA form, the CDR3 reads TGCGCCAGCTCCCAAAGCGGGACAGCCTACGAGCAGTACTTC. Its translation is CASSQSGTAYEQYF.

V is TRBV6-5 and J is TRBJ1-1; possibly TRBD1 for D (6 bases). CDR1 is MNHEY and CDR2 is SVGAGI in the germline V gene. V lost 0 bases and J 4 bases, leaving 9 bases between the germline ends. CDR3 size: 14 residues. CDR3 coding DNA: TGTGCCAGCAGTTACTCGAGGGGGACCACTGAAGCTTTCTTT. As protein: CASSYSRGTTEAFF.

This clone was counted a single time. The chain recombines TRBV6-5 with TRBJ2-7, with D unclear. The CDR3 covers 14 residues. Deletions cut 0 bases from V and 3 bases from J, with 9 bases between. The germline V gene encodes CDR1 MNHEY and CDR2 SVGAGI. The CDR3 is CASSYSHKDYEQYF. The CDR3 DNA reads as TGTGCCAGCAGTTACTCGCACAAGGACTACGAGCAGTACTTC.

This clone was counted once. The V and J genes are TRBV18 and TRBJ2-2; D remains ambiguous. Germline V gene data show CDR1 as KGHSH and CDR2 as LQKENI. The V end lost 2 bases, the J end lost 5 bases, and 15 bases lay between the germline ends. The CDR3 is 16 amino acids. The CDR3 nucleotides read TGTGCCAGCTCACCATTCGGCGGAGAGGAGACCGGGGAGCTGTTTTTT. As protein: CASSPFGGEETGELFF.

The gene calls are TRBV29-1 and TRBJ2-5; D is ambiguous. The V gene lost 0 bases and the J gene lost 10 bases, with 0 bases spanning the gap. The CDR3 has 8 amino acids. Germline V gene lookup returns CDR1 SQVTM and CDR2 ANQGSEA. The CDR3 bases are TGCAGCGTTGAAGACCAGTACTTC. Encoded protein: CSVEDQYF.

This clone was recorded only once. The chain employs TRBV4-2 and TRBJ2-1, with a weak D call TRBD2 (6 bases). V lost 4 bases, J lost 7 bases, and 14 bases lay in between. Germline lookup yields CDR1 LGHNA and CDR2 YNFKEQ. There are 14 residues in the CDR3. The CDR3 DNA reads as TGTGCCAGCAGCCGCCGACTAGAATTGAATGAGCAGTTCTTC. It yields the protein CASSRRLELNEQFF.

This sequence joins TRBV7-9 and TRBJ2-1; D remains ambiguous. Between the trimmed V and J ends, which lost 2 bases and 10 bases, there was a span of 12 bases. The CDR3 is 13 residues long. From germline, CDR1 is SEHNR and CDR2 FQNEAQ (reference sequence). CDR3 in DNA: TGTGCCAGCAGCTTATCCGGTTCCCCCGAGCAGTTCTTC. Residues: CASSLSGSPEQFF. Full variable domain (missing parts from reference TRBV7-9 and TRBJ2-1): DTGVSQNPRHKITKRGQNVTFRCDPISEHNRLYWYRQTLGQGPEFLTYFQNEAQLEKSRLLSDRFSAERPKGSFSTLEIQRTEQGDSAMYLCASSLSGSPEQFFGPGTRLTVL.

J is TRBJ2-1 and V is TRBV4-2; 9 positions agree with TRBD2. The CDR3 consists of 17 residues. Germline V gene lookup returns CDR1 LGHNA and CDR2 YNFKEQ. The J segment lost 5 bases and the V segment lost 0 bases, leaving 8 bases of the junction unmatched. The CDR3 reads CASSQDGAGGYNNEQFF. The CDR3 nucleotides are TGTGCCAGCAGCCAAGATGGGGCGGGGGGGTACAACAATGAGCAGTTCTTC.

The V gene is TRBV7-2, the J gene TRBJ2-3; D unclear. CDR3 length: 14 residues. The germline gives CDR1 SGHTA, CDR2 FQGNSA. The V end was cut by 1 base, the J end by 6 bases, with 11 bases between. The CDR3: CASSLDTSRDTQYF. The DNA of the CDR3 is TGTGCCAGCAGCTTAGACACCTCACGGGATACGCAGTATTTT.

This chain links TRBV4-3 with TRBJ1-2, with TRBD1 as a possible D gene (6 bases). V shed 3 bases and J shed 5 bases, with 19 bases lying between them. CDR1 LGHNA and CDR2 YSLEER come from the germline V gene. The length of the CDR3 is 16 residues. DNA of the CDR3: TGCGCCAGCAGCCAGAACGGGCAAGGGGGATTTTATGGCTACACCTTC. Translation: CASSQNGQGGFYGYTF.

This rearrangement joins TRBV5-6 to TRBJ2-7; D is ambiguous. The CDR3 loop spans 15 amino acids. CDR1 and CDR2 from the germline V gene are SGHDT and YYEEEE. Trimming took 0 bases from V and 0 from J, leaving 10 bases between them. DNA for the CDR3: TGTGCCAGCAGCTTGGGACTCCTGAGCTCCTACGAGCAGTACTTC. Its protein product is CASSLGLLSSYEQYF.

The rearrangement uses TRBV29-1 and TRBJ2-1; TRBD2 matches at 10 bases. The ends lost 3 bases at V and 8 bases at J; junction bases unmatched: 13. Germline V lookup: CDR1 SQVTM, CDR2 ANQGSEA. The CDR3 length is 16 residues. The CDR3: CSVETFLAGVEDEQFF. In nucleotides, the CDR3 is TGCAGCGTTGAGACTTTTCTAGCGGGAGTTGAGGATGAGCAGTTCTTC.

The V call is TRBV7-3, the J call TRBJ2-1; tentatively, D is TRBD2 (6 bases). V was pared by 5 bases and J by 6 bases, with 23 bases between. The CDR3 is made up of 17 amino acids. CDR1 SGHTA and CDR2 FQGTGA come from the germline V gene. The CDR3 is CASSPWRGPTMVNEQFF. CDR3 nucleotides: TGTGCCAGCAGCCCTTGGCGGGGACCGACCATGGTCAATGAGCAGTTCTTC.

This chain links TRBV29-1 with TRBJ2-2, with D possibly matching TRBD1 (6 bases). This CDR3 region has 12 residues. The V end lost 7 bases, the J end lost 8 bases, and 14 bases lay between the germline ends. The germline CDR1 and CDR2 sequences are SQVTM and ANQGSEA. Here the CDR3 DNA reads TGCAGCGCTCTACCAGGGGCTGGGGAGCTGTTTTTT. It encodes CSALPGAGELFF.

The V call is TRBV5-6, the J call TRBJ2-3; TRBD2 matches 13 bases. V lost 0 bases, J lost 6 bases, and 4 bases stayed unmatched. This CDR3 is built from 16 residues. Germline V gene data show CDR1 as SGHDT and CDR2 as YYEEEE. CDR3 amino acids: CASSLGLAGGRDTQYF. CDR3 sequence (DNA): TGTGCCAGCAGCTTGGGACTAGCGGGGGGTAGGGATACGCAGTATTTT. Based on the CDR3 plus reference TRBV5-6 and TRBJ2-3, the full variable domain is DAGVTQSPTHLIKTRGQQVTLRCSPKSGHDTVSWYQQALGQGPQFIFQYYEEEERQRGNFPDRFSGHQFPNYSSELNVNALLLGDSALYLCASSLGLAGGRDTQYFGPGTRLTVL.

The chain recombines TRBV5-1 with TRBJ2-3, with a weak D call TRBD2 (6 bases). Germline lookup yields CDR1 SGHRS and CDR2 YFSETQ. The CDR3 totals 15 residues. The V and J ends lost 0 bases and 6 bases respectively, with 14 bases between them. CDR3 protein: CASSLGAGLADTQYF. For the CDR3, the DNA is TGCGCCAGCAGCTTGGGAGCGGGCTTGGCGGATACGCAGTATTTT.

In this sample, this clone turned up once. The chain carries TRBV25-1 and TRBJ2-2, with 7 bases identical to TRBD1. This CDR3 has 13 amino acids. The V gene end was trimmed by 7 bases and the J gene end by 6 bases; junction bases not matched to a gene: 5. The germline V gene encodes CDR1 MGHDK and CDR2 SYGVNS. Here the CDR3 reads CASTRGGAGELFF. In DNA, the CDR3 is TGTGCCAGCACAAGAGGGGGCGCCGGGGAGCTGTTTTTT.

This chain connects TRBV6-6 to TRBJ1-4, with D unresolved. CDR3 size: 16 residues. V was trimmed by 0 bases and J by 0 bases, leaving 8 bases between them. Germline-derived CDR1 and CDR2 are MNHNY and SVGAGI (reference sequence). CDR3: CASSYSRSTTNEKLFF. The DNA of the CDR3 is TGTGCCAGCAGTTACTCCCGGTCAACAACTAATGAAAAACTGTTTTTT.

This chain links TRBV29-1 with TRBJ2-7, with D perhaps TRBD2 (6 bases). The CDR3 is 12 amino acids. Trimming removed 6 bases from V and 3 bases from J, with 12 bases in between. Germline V lookup: CDR1 SQVTM, CDR2 ANQGSEA. The CDR3 DNA sequence: TGCAGCGTCCGGGACTCCAACTACGAGCAGTACTTC. Its translation is CSVRDSNYEQYF.

The chain employs TRBV27 and TRBJ1-1; D is possibly TRBD1 (6 bases). Per germline, CDR1 MNHEY and CDR2 SMNVEV (reference sequence). Trimming shortened V by 5 bases and J by 4 bases, and 20 bases separated the two germline ends. There are 16 residues in the CDR3. The CDR3 sequence is CASSLNSQGLSTEAFF. CDR3 coding DNA: TGTGCCAGCAGTCTAAACTCTCAGGGGCTGAGCACTGAAGCTTTCTTT.

The genes are TRBV7-3 and TRBJ1-1, with a tentative D call TRBD1 (6 bases). V was cut by 4 bases and J by 7 bases, with 10 bases left in between. Per germline, CDR1 SGHTA and CDR2 FQGTGA. The CDR3 length is 12 residues. In nucleotides, the CDR3 is TGTGCCAGCAGCTCACAGGGAGGTGAAGCTTTCTTT. Residues: CASSSQGGEAFF.

CDR3 bases: TGTGCCAGCAGCCCCTTCGAGCGGGAGCTCTACAATGAGCAGTTCTTC. The encoded protein is CASSPFERELYNEQFF. This sequence joins TRBV4-2 and TRBJ2-1, with 8 bases identical to TRBD2. V lost 4 bases to trimming and J lost 3 bases; unmatched junction nucleotides: 8. CDR1 and CDR2 from the germline V gene are LGHNA and YNFKEQ. The CDR3 is 16 residues long.